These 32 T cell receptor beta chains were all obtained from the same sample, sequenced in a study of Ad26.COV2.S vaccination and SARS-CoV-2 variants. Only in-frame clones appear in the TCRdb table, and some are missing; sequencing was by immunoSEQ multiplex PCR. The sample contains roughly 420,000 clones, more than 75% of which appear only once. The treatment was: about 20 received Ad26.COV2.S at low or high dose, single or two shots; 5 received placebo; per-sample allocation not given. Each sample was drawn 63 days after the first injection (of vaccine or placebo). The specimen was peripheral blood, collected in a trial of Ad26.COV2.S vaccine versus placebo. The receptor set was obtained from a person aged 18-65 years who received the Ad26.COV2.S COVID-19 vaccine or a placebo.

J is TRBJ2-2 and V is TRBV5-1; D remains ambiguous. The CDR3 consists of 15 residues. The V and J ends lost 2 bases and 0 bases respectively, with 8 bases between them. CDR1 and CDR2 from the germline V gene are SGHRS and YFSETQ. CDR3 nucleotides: TGCGCCAGCAGCTTCCCGACACCGAACACCGGGGAGCTGTTTTTT. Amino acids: CASSFPTPNTGELFF.

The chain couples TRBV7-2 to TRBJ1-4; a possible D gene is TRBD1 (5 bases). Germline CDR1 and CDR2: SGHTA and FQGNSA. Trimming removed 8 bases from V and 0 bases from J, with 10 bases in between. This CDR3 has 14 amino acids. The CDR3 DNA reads TGTGCCAGCGCGGGGGGTGCAACTAATGAAAAACTGTTTTTT. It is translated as CASAGGATNEKLFF.

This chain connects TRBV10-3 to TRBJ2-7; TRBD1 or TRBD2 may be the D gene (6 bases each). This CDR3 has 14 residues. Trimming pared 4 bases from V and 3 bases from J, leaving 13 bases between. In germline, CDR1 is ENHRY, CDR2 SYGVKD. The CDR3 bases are TGTGCCATCAGTGCTCGGGGGCCGAGCTACGAGCAGTACTTC. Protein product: CAISARGPSYEQYF.

The chain's CDR3 is CASSQIPRRQVGSGLPTFTDTQYF. The CDR3 region has the DNA TGTGCCAGCAGCCAAATCCCCCGACGGCAGGTTGGTTCTGGGTTACCAACGTTCACAGATACGCAGTATTTT. The chain joins TRBV3-1 (or the pseudogene TRBV3-2) to TRBJ2-3; D remains ambiguous. From germline, CDR1 is LGHDT and CDR2 YNNKEL (reference sequence). V was pared by 2 bases and J by 2 bases, with 38 bases between. The CDR3 is made up of 24 amino acids.

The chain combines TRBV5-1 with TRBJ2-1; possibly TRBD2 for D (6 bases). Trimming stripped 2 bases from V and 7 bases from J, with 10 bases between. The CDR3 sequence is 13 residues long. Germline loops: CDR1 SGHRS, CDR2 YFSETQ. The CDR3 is CASSFREPNEQFF. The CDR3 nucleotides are TGCGCCAGCAGCTTCCGGGAGCCTAATGAGCAGTTCTTC.

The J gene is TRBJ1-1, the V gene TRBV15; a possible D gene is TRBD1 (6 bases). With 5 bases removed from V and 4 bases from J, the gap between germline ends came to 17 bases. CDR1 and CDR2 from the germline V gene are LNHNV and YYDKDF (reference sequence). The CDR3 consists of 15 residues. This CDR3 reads CATSRTRGEGTEAFF. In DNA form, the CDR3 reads TGTGCCACCAGCCGCACCAGGGGAGAGGGCACTGAAGCTTTCTTT.

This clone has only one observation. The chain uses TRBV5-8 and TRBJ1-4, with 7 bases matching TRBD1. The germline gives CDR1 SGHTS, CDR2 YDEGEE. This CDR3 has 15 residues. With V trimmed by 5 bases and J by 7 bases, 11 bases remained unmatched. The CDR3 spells CASRGTGQPFEKLFF. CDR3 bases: TGTGCCAGCAGGGGGACGGGACAGCCGTTTGAAAAACTGTTTTTT.

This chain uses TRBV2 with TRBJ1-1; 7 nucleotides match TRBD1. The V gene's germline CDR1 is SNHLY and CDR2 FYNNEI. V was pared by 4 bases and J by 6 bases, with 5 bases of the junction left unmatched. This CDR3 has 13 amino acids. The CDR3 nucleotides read TGTGCCAGCAGTGGACAGGGTATACCTGAAGCTTTCTTT. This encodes CASSGQGIPEAFF.

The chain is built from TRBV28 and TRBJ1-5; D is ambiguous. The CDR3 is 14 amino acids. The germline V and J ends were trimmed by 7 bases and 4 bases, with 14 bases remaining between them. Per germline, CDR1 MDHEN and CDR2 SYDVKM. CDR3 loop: CASNPAPLNQPQHF. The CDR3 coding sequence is TGTGCCAGCAACCCGGCGCCGTTAAATCAGCCCCAGCATTTT.

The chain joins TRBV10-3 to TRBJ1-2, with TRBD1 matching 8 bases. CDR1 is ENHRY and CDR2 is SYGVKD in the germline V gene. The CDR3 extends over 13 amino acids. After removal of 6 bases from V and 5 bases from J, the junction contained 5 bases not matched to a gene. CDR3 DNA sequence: TGTGCCATCAGGGATCAGGGGGCGTATGGCTACACCTTC. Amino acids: CAIRDQGAYGYTF.

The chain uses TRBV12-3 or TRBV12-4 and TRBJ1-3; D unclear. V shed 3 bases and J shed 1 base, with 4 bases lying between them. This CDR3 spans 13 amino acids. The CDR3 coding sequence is TGTGCCAGCAGTTTGGTTTCTGGAAACACCATATATTTT. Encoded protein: CASSLVSGNTIYF.

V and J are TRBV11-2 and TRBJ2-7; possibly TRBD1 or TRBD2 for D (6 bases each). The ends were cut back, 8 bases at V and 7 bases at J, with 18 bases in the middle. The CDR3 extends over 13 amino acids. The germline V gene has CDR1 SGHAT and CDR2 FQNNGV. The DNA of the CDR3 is TGTGCCAGCGCTGGGGGGCTCAACCTGGAGCAGTACTTC. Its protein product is CASAGGLNLEQYF.

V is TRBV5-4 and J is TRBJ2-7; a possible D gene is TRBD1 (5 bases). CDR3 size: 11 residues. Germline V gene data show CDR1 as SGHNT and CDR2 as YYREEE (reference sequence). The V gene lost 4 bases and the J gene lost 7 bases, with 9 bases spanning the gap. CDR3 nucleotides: TGTGCCAGCAGCCTAAGGGGAGAGCAGTACTTC. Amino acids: CASSLRGEQYF.

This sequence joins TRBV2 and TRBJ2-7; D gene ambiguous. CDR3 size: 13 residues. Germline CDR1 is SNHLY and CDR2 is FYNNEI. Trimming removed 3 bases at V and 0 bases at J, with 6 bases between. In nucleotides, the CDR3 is TGTGCCAGCAGTGACCGATACTCCTACGAGCAGTACTTC. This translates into CASSDRYSYEQYF.

As DNA, the CDR3 is TGTGCCAGCTCACCCTTACTAGCGGGGGGGTCGGTTGAGCAGTTCTTC. The encoded protein is CASSPLLAGGSVEQFF. V is TRBV18 and J is TRBJ2-1; 13 bases match TRBD2. Unmatched junction bases numbered 8, after V lost 3 bases and J lost 9 bases. This CDR3 has 16 residues. Germline-derived CDR1 and CDR2 are KGHSH and LQKENI.

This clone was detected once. CDR3 protein: CASSIGLAGTYEQYF. CDR3 DNA sequence: TGTGCCAGTAGTATCGGACTAGCGGGGACCTACGAGCAGTACTTC. The J gene is TRBJ2-7, the V gene TRBV19, with 12 bases that match TRBD2. Germline assignment: CDR1 LNHDA and CDR2 SQIVND (reference sequence). The CDR3 has 15 amino acids. The ends lost 3 bases at V and 2 bases at J; junction bases unmatched: 2.

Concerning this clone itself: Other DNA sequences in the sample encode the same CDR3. This CDR3 reads CASSQEAGRVDSPLHF. Written as DNA, the CDR3 is TGCGCCAGCAGCCAAGAGGCGGGCAGGGTAGATTCACCCCTCCACTTT. V is TRBV4-3 and J is TRBJ1-6; TRBD1 is a possible D gene (5 bases). In germline, CDR1 is LGHNA, CDR2 YSLEER. The length of the CDR3 is 16 residues. V was clipped by 0 bases and J by 8 bases, with 14 bases between them.

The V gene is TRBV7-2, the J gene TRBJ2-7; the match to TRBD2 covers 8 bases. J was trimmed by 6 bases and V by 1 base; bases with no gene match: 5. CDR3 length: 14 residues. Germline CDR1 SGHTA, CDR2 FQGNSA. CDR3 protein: CASSLGAGAGEQYF. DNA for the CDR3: TGTGCCAGCAGCTTAGGAGCGGGGGCGGGCGAGCAGTACTTC.

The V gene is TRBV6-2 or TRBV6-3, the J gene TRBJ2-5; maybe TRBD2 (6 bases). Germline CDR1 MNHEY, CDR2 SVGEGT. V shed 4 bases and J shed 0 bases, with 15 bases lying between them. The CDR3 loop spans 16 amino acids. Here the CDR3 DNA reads TGTGCCAGCAGTTTAATCTTAGGGGACTACCAAGAGACCCAGTACTTC. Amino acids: CASSLILGDYQETQYF.

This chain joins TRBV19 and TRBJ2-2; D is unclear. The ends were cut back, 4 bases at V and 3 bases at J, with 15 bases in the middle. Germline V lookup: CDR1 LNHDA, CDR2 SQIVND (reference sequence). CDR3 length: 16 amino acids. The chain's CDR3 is CASSRIFASDTGELFF. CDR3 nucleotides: TGTGCCAGTAGTAGGATATTTGCCTCGGACACCGGGGAGCTGTTTTTT.

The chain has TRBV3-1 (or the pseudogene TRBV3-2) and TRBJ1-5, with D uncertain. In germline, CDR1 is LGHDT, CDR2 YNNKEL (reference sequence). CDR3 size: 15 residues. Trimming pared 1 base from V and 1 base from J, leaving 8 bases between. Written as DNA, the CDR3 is TGTGCCAGCAGCCAAGGGGGAGGGAGCAATCAGCCCCAGCATTTT. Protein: CASSQGGGSNQPQHF.

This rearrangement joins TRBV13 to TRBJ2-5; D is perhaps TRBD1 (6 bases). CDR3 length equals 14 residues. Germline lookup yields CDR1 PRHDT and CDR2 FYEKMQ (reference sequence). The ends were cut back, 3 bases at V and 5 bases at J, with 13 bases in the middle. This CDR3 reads CASSFVGARETQYF. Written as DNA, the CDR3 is TGTGCCAGCAGCTTCGTGGGGGCGCGGGAGACCCAGTACTTC.

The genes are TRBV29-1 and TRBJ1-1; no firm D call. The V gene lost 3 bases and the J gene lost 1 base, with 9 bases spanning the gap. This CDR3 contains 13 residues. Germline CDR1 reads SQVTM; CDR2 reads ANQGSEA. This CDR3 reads CSVEGIPNTEAFF. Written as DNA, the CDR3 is TGCAGCGTTGAGGGGATCCCGAACACTGAAGCTTTCTTT.

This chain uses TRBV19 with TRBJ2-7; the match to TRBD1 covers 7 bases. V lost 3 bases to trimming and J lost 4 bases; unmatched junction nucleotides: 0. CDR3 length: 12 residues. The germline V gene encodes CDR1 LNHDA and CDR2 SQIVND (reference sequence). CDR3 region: CASSMGQYEQYF. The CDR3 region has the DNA TGTGCCAGTAGTATGGGACAGTACGAGCAGTACTTC.

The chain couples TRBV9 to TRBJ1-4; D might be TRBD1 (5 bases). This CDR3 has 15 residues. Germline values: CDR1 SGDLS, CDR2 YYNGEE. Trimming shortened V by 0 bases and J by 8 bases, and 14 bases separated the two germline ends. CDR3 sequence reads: CASSVASRVYEKLFF. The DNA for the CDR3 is TGTGCCAGCAGCGTAGCTAGCAGGGTCTACGAAAAACTGTTTTTT. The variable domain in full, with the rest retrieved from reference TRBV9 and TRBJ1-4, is DSGVTQTPKHLITATGQRVTLRCSPRSGDLSVYWYQQSLDQGLQFLIQYYNGEERAKGNILERFSAQQFPDLHSELNLSSLELGDSALYFCASSVASRVYEKLFFGSGTQLSVL.

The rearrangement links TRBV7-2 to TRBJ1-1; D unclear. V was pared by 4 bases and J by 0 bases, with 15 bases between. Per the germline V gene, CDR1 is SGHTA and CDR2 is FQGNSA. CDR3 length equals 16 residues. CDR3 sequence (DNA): TGTGCCAGCAGCTCCGCCCCCGGCCGTCTGAACACTGAAGCTTTCTTT. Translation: CASSSAPGRLNTEAFF.

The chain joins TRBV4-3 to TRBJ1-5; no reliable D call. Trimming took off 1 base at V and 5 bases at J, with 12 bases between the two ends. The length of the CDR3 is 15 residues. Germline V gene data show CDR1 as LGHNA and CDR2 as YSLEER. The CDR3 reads CASSQVFRGDQPQHF. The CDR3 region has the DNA TGCGCCAGCAGCCAAGTGTTCCGGGGTGATCAGCCCCAGCATTTT.

CDR3 loop: CASSWGQGVGGNTIYF. CDR3 coding DNA: TGTGCCAGCAGCTGGGGACAGGGCGTCGGTGGAAACACCATATATTTT. The gene calls are TRBV5-8 and TRBJ1-3, with 9 nucleotides matching TRBD1. Germline CDR1 reads SGHTS; CDR2 reads YDEGEE. CDR3 length: 16 residues. J lost 3 bases, V lost 3 bases, and 7 bases had no gene match.

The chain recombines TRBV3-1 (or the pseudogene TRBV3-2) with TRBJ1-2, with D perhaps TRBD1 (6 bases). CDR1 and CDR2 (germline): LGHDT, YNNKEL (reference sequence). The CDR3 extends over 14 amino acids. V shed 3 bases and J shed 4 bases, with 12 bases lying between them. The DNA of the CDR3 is TGTGCCAGCAGCCAGGGGGGCAGGGCCTATGGCTACACCTTC. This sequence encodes CASSQGGRAYGYTF.

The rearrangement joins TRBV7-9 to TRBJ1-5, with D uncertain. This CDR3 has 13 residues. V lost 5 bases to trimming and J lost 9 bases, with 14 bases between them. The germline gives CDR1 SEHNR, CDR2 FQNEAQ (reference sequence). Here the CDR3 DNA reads TGTGCCAGCAGCCCCTCCGTTCATCTGCCCCAGCATTTT. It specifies CASSPSVHLPQHF.

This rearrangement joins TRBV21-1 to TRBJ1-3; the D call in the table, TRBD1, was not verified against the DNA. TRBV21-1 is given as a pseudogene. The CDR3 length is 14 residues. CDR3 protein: CASSRTIPGNTIYF. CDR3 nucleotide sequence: TGTGCCAGCAGCAGGACAATTCCCGGAAACACCATATATTTT.

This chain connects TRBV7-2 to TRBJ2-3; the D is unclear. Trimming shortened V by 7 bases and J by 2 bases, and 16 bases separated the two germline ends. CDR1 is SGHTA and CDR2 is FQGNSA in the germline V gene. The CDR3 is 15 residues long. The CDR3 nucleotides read TGTGCCAGCACCCTCCAAGGCGGTTTCACAGATACGCAGTATTTT. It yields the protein CASTLQGGFTDTQYF.